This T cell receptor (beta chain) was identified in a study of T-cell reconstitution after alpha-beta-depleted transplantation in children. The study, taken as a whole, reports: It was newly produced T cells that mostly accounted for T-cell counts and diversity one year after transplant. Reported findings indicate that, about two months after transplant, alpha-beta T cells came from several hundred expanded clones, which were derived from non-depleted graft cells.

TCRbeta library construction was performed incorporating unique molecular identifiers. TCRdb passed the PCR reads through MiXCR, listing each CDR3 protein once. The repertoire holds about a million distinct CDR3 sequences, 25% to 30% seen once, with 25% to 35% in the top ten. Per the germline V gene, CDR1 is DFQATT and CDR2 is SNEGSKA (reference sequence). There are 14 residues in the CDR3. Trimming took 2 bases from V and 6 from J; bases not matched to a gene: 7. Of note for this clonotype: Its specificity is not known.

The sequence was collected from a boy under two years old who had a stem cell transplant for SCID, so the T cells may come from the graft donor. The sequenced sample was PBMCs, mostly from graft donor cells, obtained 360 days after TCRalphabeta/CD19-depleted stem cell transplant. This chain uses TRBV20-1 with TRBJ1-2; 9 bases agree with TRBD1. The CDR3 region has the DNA TGCAGTGCTAGATCAGGACAGGGGCCTAATGGCTACACCTTC. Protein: CSARSGQGPNGYTF.